These 6 T cell receptor beta chains originate from one sample sequenced in a study of T cells in localized non-small cell lung cancer. The protocol was immunoSEQ multiplex PCR, while the TCRdb copy is restricted to in-frame clones and leaves out a portion. The table includes around 1,000 clones, around 25% detected once. The sample here was normal lung tissue next to the tumor, taken before any cancer treatment. The receptor source for this set is a woman aged 35-70 years with stage III squamous cell lung carcinoma.

V usage is TRBV18 and J usage is TRBJ1-1; D uncertain. Per germline, CDR1 KGHSH and CDR2 LQKENI. The CDR3 runs to 15 residues. The V and J ends lost 2 bases and 1 base respectively, with 11 bases between them. The CDR3 DNA is TGTGCCAGCTCACCAGCGGGAATGACGAACACTGAAGCTTTCTTT. Its protein product is CASSPAGMTNTEAFF. Full variable domain (missing parts from reference TRBV18 and TRBJ1-1): NAGVMQNPRHLVRRRGQEARLRCSPMKGHSHVYWYRQLPEEGLKFMVYLQKENIIDESGMPKERFSAEFPKEGPSILRIQQVVRGDSAAYFCASSPAGMTNTEAFFGQGTRLTVV.

CDR3 nucleotide sequence: TGTGCCAGCAGGTATATGAACACTGAAGCTTTCTTT. Amino acid sequence: CASRYMNTEAFF. The V gene is TRBV6-8, the J gene TRBJ1-1; no clear D. Per the germline V gene, CDR1 is MNHGY and CDR2 is SAAAGT. The CDR3 totals 12 residues. Trimming took 6 bases from V and 0 from J, leaving 5 bases between them.

This sequence joins TRBV30 and TRBJ1-1, with D perhaps TRBD1 (5 bases). Germline CDR1 reads GTSNPN; CDR2 reads SVGIG (reference sequence). The V end lost 5 bases, the J end lost 2 bases, and 9 bases lay between the germline ends. The CDR3 loop spans 12 amino acids. Here the CDR3 reads CAWGQGNTEAFF. DNA for the CDR3: TGTGCCTGGGGGCAGGGTAACACTGAAGCTTTCTTT.

This clone was counted a few times. In DNA, the CDR3 is TGTGCCAGCAGCTTAGGGTCCAGAAACTATGGCTACACCTTC. The encoded protein is CASSLGSRNYGYTF. The chain employs TRBV11-3 and TRBJ1-2; D remains unclear. V shed 1 base and J shed 2 bases, with 8 bases lying between them. Germline V lookup: CDR1 SGHNT, CDR2 YENEEA. The CDR3 sequence is 14 residues long. The complete variable domain, with remaining parts taken from reference TRBV11-3 and TRBJ1-2, reads EAGVVQSPRYKIIEKKQPVAFWCNPISGHNTLYWYLQNLGQGPELLIRYENEEAVDDSQLPKDRFSAERLKGVDSTLKIQPAELGDSAVYLCASSLGSRNYGYTFGSGTRLTVV.

This clone was found a few times. The chain is built from TRBV11-3 and TRBJ2-7, with a possible D match to TRBD1 (5 bases). V lost 3 bases and J 2 bases, leaving 17 bases between the germline ends. The V gene's germline CDR1 is SGHNT and CDR2 YENEEA. CDR3 length equals 16 residues. The CDR3 spells CASSFHDSSPPYEQYF. CDR3 DNA: TGTGCCAGCAGCTTCCACGACAGCTCGCCTCCCTACGAGCAGTACTTC.

This clone was detected a few times. V gene TRBV6-8 combines with J gene TRBJ1-2; tentatively, D is TRBD1 (5 bases). CDR1 is MNHGY and CDR2 is SAAAGT in the germline V gene. There are 15 residues in the CDR3. Trimming left V 7 bases short and J 2 bases short, with 17 bases between. The DNA for the CDR3 is TGTGCCAGCACCCTCGGGGGTGGAGGGAACTATGGCTACACCTTC. It translates to CASTLGGGGNYGYTF.